This is a list of T cell receptor beta chains from one sample in a study of brain T cells in children with intractable seizures. Repertoires were generated with immunoSEQ multiplex PCR, while TCRdb's copy carries only in-frame clones and drops some. The sample shows some 80,000 clones, approximately 90% of them seen only once. Sequencing was performed on peripheral blood, taken at surgery. These receptors were taken from a girl aged 2 to 9 with Rasmussen encephalitis and intractable seizures. CDR3s include the opening cysteine and the closing phenylalanine or tryptophan. A D gene is named only where the DNA matches it firmly. Expanded clones get a size class; other rows say once, few or many, or leave the size out.

>TRBV3-1/TRBV3-2|15|TRBJ2-1|-|-
TGTGCCAGCAGGGGTAGGGACTCCCCATACAATGAGCAGTTCTTC
CASRGRDSPYNEQFF
>TRBV7-7|15|TRBJ2-3|-|TRBD1
TGTGCCAGCAGCCCAGGGGGCGGTAGCACAGATACGCAGTATTTT
CASSPGGGSTDTQYF
>TRBV29-1|14|TRBJ1-5|-|-
TGCAGCGTGATCCCGACAGGAGGGAATCAGCCCCAGCATTTT
CSVIPTGGNQPQHF
>TRBV19|14|TRBJ1-6|-|-
TGTGCCAGTAGTATCGTCGGCAGTAATTCACCCCTCCACTTT
CASSIVGSNSPLHF
>TRBV30|12|TRBJ2-7|-|-
TGTGCCTGGAGGGACAGCTTATACGAGCAGTACTTC
CAWRDSLYEQYF
>TRBV21-1|17|TRBJ2-1|-|-
TGTGCCAGCCCTCAGTGGGGGGAGGCCTCCTCCTACAATGAGCAGTTCTTC
CASPQWGEASSYNEQFF
>TRBV7-9|16|TRBJ2-3|few|TRBD1
TGTGCCAGCAGCACTACAGGGGCACCCAGCACAGATACGCAGTATTTT
CASSTTGAPSTDTQYF
>TRBV19|12|TRBJ2-7|-|-
TGTGCCAGTAGTATCGGAAGTTACGAGCAGTACTTC
CASSIGSYEQYF
>TRBV18|14|TRBJ1-2|-|TRBD1
TGTGCCAGCTCACCGCCGGACAGGGTTGGAGGCTACACCTTC
CASSPPDRVGGYTF
>TRBV6-1|16|TRBJ2-1|-|-
TGTGCCAGCAGTGAAGCTCACGGGACTGCTTACAATGAGCAGTTCTTC
CASSEAHGTAYNEQFF
>TRBV29-1|15|TRBJ2-7|-|-
TGCAGCGTTGAAGATCCGAGCGTACCCTCCTACGAGCAGTACTTC
CSVEDPSVPSYEQYF
>TRBV2|16|TRBJ2-7|-|TRBD2
TGTGCCAGCAGTGGAATGGGACTAGCGGGAGGTGGGGAGCAGTACTTC
CASSGMGLAGGGEQYF
>TRBV18|14|TRBJ1-5|-|-
TGTGCCAGCTCCACGGTAGGCGCTAATCAGCCCCAGCATTTT
CASSTVGANQPQHF
>TRBV27|16|TRBJ2-5|once|-
TGTGCCAGCAGTTCCTGGGCCCTGTGGCCCCAAGAGACCCAGTACTTC
CASSSWALWPQETQYF
>TRBV14|14|TRBJ1-6|-|-
TGTGCCAGCAGCCAAGTACGGGGGGGTTCACCCCTCCACTTT
CASSQVRGGSPLHF
>TRBV6-4|12|TRBJ2-3|-|-
TGTGCCAGCAGCCCTTCCGGGGATACGCAGTATTTT
CASSPSGDTQYF
>TRBV5-4|14|TRBJ1-1|-|TRBD1
TGTGCCAGCAGTCGGACAGGCCCGAACACTGAAGCTTTCTTT
CASSRTGPNTEAFF
>TRBV2|13|TRBJ2-7|-|-
TGTGCCAGCAGTACCCGACAGGTGGGGGAGCAGTACTTC
CASSTRQVGEQYF
>TRBV30|12|TRBJ2-3|-|-
TGTGCCGGCCGGGGGATCACAGATACGCAGTATTTT
CAGRGITDTQYF
>TRBV19|15|TRBJ2-2|-|-
TGTGCCAGTAGTATAACGGGAGCTAACACCGGGGAGCTGTTTTTT
CASSITGANTGELFF
>TRBV11-3|14|TRBJ2-7|-|TRBD2
TGTGCCAGCAGCTTAGGGACTAGCGGGAGCGAGCAGTACTTC
CASSLGTSGSEQYF
>TRBV29-1|14|TRBJ2-3|-|-
TGCAGCGTTGAGGGGGAGTGGGGCACAGATACGCAGTATTTT
CSVEGEWGTDTQYF
>TRBV2|15|TRBJ2-6|-|-
TGTGCCAGCAGTGAAAGGGGGGCCGGGGCCAACGTCCTGACTTTC
CASSERGAGANVLTF
>TRBV15|16|TRBJ2-5|once|-
TGTGCCACCAGCAGACCAGGTTCACGAGAGGGAGAGACCCAGTACTTC
CATSRPGSREGETQYF
>TRBV3-1/TRBV3-2|15|TRBJ2-2|-|TRBD1
TGTGCCAGCAGCCCTAGGGACAGGAACACCGGGGAGCTGTTTTTT
CASSPRDRNTGELFF
>TRBV19|14|TRBJ2-7|-|TRBD1
TGTGCCAGTAGTTCCCGGACAGGATCCTACGAGCAGTACTTC
CASSSRTGSYEQYF
>TRBV11-3|13|TRBJ1-1|-|-
TGTGCCAGCAGCTCCTTCATTCACACTGAAGCTTTCTTT
CASSSFIHTEAFF
>TRBV11-2|14|TRBJ1-6|once|TRBD1
TGTGCCAGCAGCTTCCCAGGGGGATCAGCACCCCTCCACTTT
CASSFPGGSAPLHF
>TRBV20-1|16|TRBJ2-3|few|TRBD2
TGCAGTGCTAGTGGCATAGCGGGAGAACCCACAGATACGCAGTATTTT
CSASGIAGEPTDTQYF
>TRBV21-1|13|TRBJ2-1|-|-
TGTGCCAGCGCCGGACAGGGGTCCAATGAGCAGTTCTTC
CASAGQGSNEQFF
>TRBV5-1|13|TRBJ2-1|-|-
TGCGCCAGCGTTGGGAAAGGGGCTAATGAGCAGTTCTTC
CASVGKGANEQFF
>TRBV27|15|TRBJ2-5|-|TRBD1
TGTGCCAGCAGTAGATTAAACAGGGGTGGGCAGACCCAGTACTTC
CASSRLNRGGQTQYF
>TRBV10-2|15|TRBJ2-4|-|-
TGCGCCAGCTCCCGGAGCGAAGTAGCCAAAAACATTCAGTACTTC
CASSRSEVAKNIQYF
>TRBV6-1|16|TRBJ2-1|-|TRBD1
TGTGCCAGCAGTGCGTCGACAGGGGGGTTTGTCAATGAGCAGTTCTTC
CASSASTGGFVNEQFF
>TRBV6-2/TRBV6-3|13|TRBJ2-3|-|TRBD2
TGTGCCAGCAGCCTAGCGGGAACAGATACGCAGTATTTT
CASSLAGTDTQYF
>TRBV9|14|TRBJ1-2|-|-
TGTGCCAGCAGCCCATTCGGGGGGGACTATGGCTACACCTTC
CASSPFGGDYGYTF
>TRBV19|14|TRBJ1-2|-|-
TGTGCCAGTAGTATCGAGGAATCTAACTATGGCTACACCTTC
CASSIEESNYGYTF
>TRBV27|14|TRBJ2-5|-|TRBD1
TGTGCCAGCAGTTTGACAGGGGATGAGGAGACCCAGTACTTC
CASSLTGDEETQYF
>TRBV9|14|TRBJ2-1|medium-sized|-
TGTGCCAGCAGCGGGTCCACAGGGTACCTTGAGCAGTTCTTC
CASSGSTGYLEQFF
>TRBV6-5|13|TRBJ1-2|-|-
TGTGCCAGCAGTTACTCTGGGACCTATGGCTACACCTTC
CASSYSGTYGYTF
>TRBV28|15|TRBJ2-2|-|TRBD1
TGTGCCAGCAGGGGACAGGGGGCGAACACCGGGGAGCTGTTTTTT
CASRGQGANTGELFF
>TRBV2|19|TRBJ2-7|-|TRBD2
TGTGCCAGCAGTCCCTTCAGGCGTCCCGGGACTAGCGTCTCCTACGAGCAGTACTTC
CASSPFRRPGTSVSYEQYF
>TRBV24-1|13|TRBJ1-1|few|-
TGTGCCACCAGAGGACTTGGGAGGACTGAAGCTTTCTTT
CATRGLGRTEAFF